This T cell receptor (beta chain) was observed in a study of Ad26.COV2.S vaccination and SARS-CoV-2 variants. Study-wide context: The COV1001 Ad26.COV2.S trial arm included the donor.

CDR1 is SGDLS and CDR2 is YYNGEE in the germline V gene. V gave up 2 bases and J gave up 5 bases, with 10 bases separating them. The CDR3 loop spans 13 amino acids. The treatment here: about 20 received Ad26.COV2.S at low or high dose, single or two shots; a few received placebo; per-sample allocation not given. Sample collection was performed on day 63 after the first vaccine or placebo injection. As its vector, the vaccine had Ad26, which expressed Wuhan-strain SARS-CoV-2 spike. The protocol was immunoSEQ multiplex PCR, while the TCRdb copy is restricted to in-frame clones and leaves out a portion. The sample has roughly 510,000 clones; 70% to 90% are singletons. Worth noting for this clone: What it recognizes is unknown.

General observations from the study: Placebo and vaccine recipients had non-spike TCR breadth that was similar.

Sample: peripheral blood, taken in a trial of Ad26.COV2.S vaccine versus placebo. This rearrangement joins TRBV9 to TRBJ2-5; possibly TRBD1 or TRBD2 for D (5 bases each). The source of this sequence is a person between 18 and 65 years old who received the Ad26.COV2.S COVID-19 vaccine or a placebo. The CDR3 DNA sequence: TGTGCCAGCAGCGTTTCGGGGCAGGAGACCCAGTACTTC. Its translation: CASSVSGQETQYF.